The sequence of this T cell receptor (beta chain) was determined in a study of T cell responses to AZD1222 COVID-19 vaccine (dated by TCRdb to the early 2020s). General notes on the study: TCR sequencing was performed for 230 to 250 trial participants, of whom about 200 were given two doses of AZD1222 and around 26 were given two doses of MenACWY control vaccine. Trial participants were enrolled by age into 18-55, 56-69 and 70-plus year subgroups, with roughly 160, 29 and 62 TCR-sequenced participants respectively. What the study reported, not specific to this receptor: Conclusions about previously exposed vaccinees were limited because only six AZD1222 recipients were SARS-CoV-2 seropositive at baseline. Spike-specific TCR breadth and depth rose significantly after two AZD1222 doses compared with day 0 and with MenACWY recipients. Because no day 14 peak-response samples were available, repertoires were characterized only after the peak T cell response. Reportedly, almost half of the unique spike-specific TCRs recognized epitopes lying outside the regions that are mutated in the B.1.351 and B.1.1.7 variants. Most participants were white British and females outnumbered males, and the authors suggested that clonal diversity may have been underestimated. Vaccine-associated CD4 TCRs spanned the whole spike protein, with dominant responses in regions 160-218 and 743-854. The 56-69-year group was small, and its depth increase did not reach significance, likely because of low power.

The time point label of this sample denotes: about 28 days (+/-7) after the second vaccine dose. AZD1222 recipients given second doses at about 4 weeks or at about 12 weeks were pooled, since spike-specific TCR depth and breadth were not found to differ between the two schedules. Samples from vaccinated people were obtained from the UK trials COV001 and COV002, which included a single-blind randomized controlled phase 2/3 trial of AZD1222 (ChAdOx1 nCoV-19) in healthy adults. Trial participant PBMC samples were collected at day 0 and day 28 after the second dose for TCRbeta chain sequencing. The CDR3 regions of human TCRbeta chains were subjected to immunosequencing. Turning to the authors' computational methods: TCRs in the repertoires were matched against a reference library of SARS-CoV-2-specific TCRs that had been generated with the MIRA antigen-specificity platform. Breadth was defined as the fraction of unique TCRs that were SARS-CoV-2-associated, and depth was defined as the fraction of total T cells that were SARS-CoV-2-associated. Using the MIRA data, each spike-specific TCR was mapped to the spike region that the TCR reacts to and placed in a CD4 or CD8 class. Log10-transformed breadth and depth values were compared by one-way ANOVA with Sidak's multiple comparisons tests. TCRdb's version of the immuneACCESS table is confined to in-frame rearrangements and falls short of the full clone set. An unresolved V gene accounts for under half of the shortfall where checked; the remainder is of unknown origin. From that table come the V and J calls and clone size; the DNA was used to work out D and trimming. The sample table contains under 95,000 clones; only one count was recorded for 75% to 90% of them. In total, the top ten clones hold around 9.3% of the sample.

The CDR3 sequence holds 15 residues, the cysteine and phenylalanine included. Just CDR3 DNA is preserved here, 45 bases in frame from base 1. Looking up the germline V gene yields CDR1 SGHNT and CDR2 YENEEA. Relative to germline, V is missing 5 bases and J is missing 5 bases, with 6 bases of the junction outside any gene match. On this clone: Its cognate antigen has yet to be identified. Per-base qualities were not stored, and no clone one base away is much larger.

Sample: peripheral blood, taken 28 days after the second AZD1222 dose. The sequence is built from TRBV11-3 and TRBJ2-2; the central 9 bases match TRBD1. The sequence was obtained from an adult who received the AZD1222 COVID-19 vaccine. In nucleotides, the sequence is TGTGCCAGCAGCCGAGGACAGGGGATGACCGGGGAGCTGTTTTTT. It translates to CASSRGQGMTGELFF.